This T cell receptor beta chain emerged from a study of blood T cell repertoires in COVID-19. Study overall: Material from acute and convalescent COVID-19 was sourced from the United States, Italy and Spain. In each case, the material was cDNA or gDNA derived from T cells, B-cell-depleted T cells, or PBMCs.

The table lists this clone with a count of one. Original analysis: Cell counts per sample came from amplifying reference gene primers. Here immunoSEQ multiplex PCR was the method, and the copy in TCRdb shows in-frame clones only, minus some. V, J and clone size were drawn from that table, and D and trimming were deduced from the DNA. The table includes 150,000 to 200,000 clones, roughly 76% detected once. Seattle patients were enrolled during active infection and followed longitudinally. This CDR3 spans 15 amino acids. Germline CDR1 MDHEN, CDR2 SYDVKM. The V gene end was trimmed by 5 bases and the J gene end by 0 bases; junction bases not matched to a gene: 3.

This TCR was sampled from a woman aged 80 or over with COVID-19, enrolled during active disease. Sequenced input: peripheral blood. The chain joins TRBV28 to TRBJ2-1; 8 bases map to TRBD2. The CDR3 spells CASSPLAVSYNEQFF. The CDR3 coding sequence is TGTGCCAGCAGTCCACTAGCGGTCTCCTACAATGAGCAGTTCTTC.